A single sample gave rise to the 31 T cell receptor beta chains below, sequenced in a study of blood T cell repertoires in COVID-19. Some clones are missing from TCRdb's copy, which holds only in-frame ones; the method was immunoSEQ multiplex PCR. The table lists over 350,000 clones, roughly 89% of them singletons, with more than 1.4% in the top ten. Sample: peripheral blood. These receptors all come from a young woman with active or convalescent COVID-19.

The V call is TRBV30, the J call TRBJ1-2, with TRBD1 as a possible D gene (5 bases). V was shortened by 7 bases and J by 6 bases, with 12 bases between the two germline ends. Germline values: CDR1 GTSNPN, CDR2 SVGIG (reference sequence). This CDR3 has 11 amino acids. The CDR3 here is CAFFAGDGYTF. The CDR3, as DNA: TGTGCCTTTTTCGCGGGGGATGGCTACACCTTC. Looking up the rest from reference TRBV30 and TRBJ1-2 gives the full variable domain: SQTIHQWPATLVQPVGSPLSLECTVEGTSNPNLYWYRQAAGRGLQLLFYSVGIGQISSEVPQNLSASRPQDRQFILSSKKLLLSDSGFYLCAFFAGDGYTFGSGTRLTVV.

The chain combines TRBV27 with TRBJ2-7, with 10 bases identical to TRBD1. The CDR3 has 14 amino acids. Germline V lookup: CDR1 MNHEY, CDR2 SMNVEV (reference sequence). Trimming at V came to 2 bases and at J to 3 bases, leaving 1 base not matched to a gene. The CDR3 is CASSLRDRGYEQYF. The CDR3 DNA is TGTGCCAGCAGTTTACGGGACAGGGGCTACGAGCAGTACTTC.

This sequence joins TRBV6-6 and TRBJ1-5, with no clear D. The germline V and J ends were trimmed by 6 bases and 4 bases, with 10 bases remaining between them. The CDR3 consists of 13 residues. The germline V gene has CDR1 MNHNY and CDR2 SVGAGI (reference sequence). The CDR3 DNA sequence: TGTGCCAGCAGCCTAGGTCGTAATCAGCCCCAGCATTTT. As protein: CASSLGRNQPQHF.

The chain carries TRBV10-3 and TRBJ1-2, with D uncertain. CDR1 is ENHRY and CDR2 is SYGVKD in the germline V gene. V was pared by 0 bases and J by 6 bases, with 23 bases between. The CDR3 has 18 residues. CDR3 nucleotides: TGTGCCATCAGTGAGTCGACGGGTAGAAAGCCTTACCAAGATGGCTACACCTTC. Its translation is CAISESTGRKPYQDGYTF.

This chain links TRBV30 with TRBJ1-2, with no clear D. The CDR3 is 12 residues long. Trimming left V 3 bases short and J 0 bases short, with 5 bases between. Germline values: CDR1 GTSNPN, CDR2 SVGIG (reference sequence). The CDR3 is CAWSRTNYGYTF. CDR3 bases: TGTGCCTGGAGCAGGACTAACTATGGCTACACCTTC.

The chain couples TRBV5-1 to TRBJ2-1; 9 bases align to TRBD1. Germline CDR1 reads SGHRS; CDR2 reads YFSETQ. CDR3 size: 15 residues. V lost 2 bases, J lost 9 bases, and 9 bases stayed unmatched. In nucleotides, the CDR3 is TGCGCCAGCAGCTTTGGACAGGGGATAGTAGGTGAGCAGTTCTTC. It specifies CASSFGQGIVGEQFF.

The genes are TRBV5-1 and TRBJ2-2; no definite D call. Germline V gives CDR1 SGHRS, CDR2 YFSETQ. Trimming pared 4 bases from V and 2 bases from J, leaving 9 bases between. The CDR3 covers 14 residues. Here the CDR3 DNA reads TGCGCCAGCAGCGGAAACAGCAACACCGGGGAGCTGTTTTTT. Translated: CASSGNSNTGELFF.

The rearrangement links TRBV7-9 to TRBJ1-1, with TRBD1 identical over 11 bases. The V and J ends lost 4 bases and 4 bases, in that order; junction bases with no gene match: 2. Germline assignment: CDR1 SEHNR and CDR2 FQNEAQ (reference sequence). The CDR3 length is 14 residues. The CDR3 protein is CASSSDRGPTEAFF. The CDR3 DNA follows: TGTGCCAGCAGCTCGGACAGGGGGCCCACTGAAGCTTTCTTT.

J is TRBJ1-1 and V is TRBV14; D perhaps matches TRBD1 (5 bases). The ends were cut back, 0 bases at V and 0 bases at J, with 5 bases in the middle. The CDR3 has 14 amino acids. Germline CDR1 SGHDN, CDR2 FVKESK. CDR3 amino acids: CASSQDRVNTEAFF. CDR3 bases: TGTGCCAGCAGCCAAGACAGGGTGAACACTGAAGCTTTCTTT. Drawing the rest from reference TRBV14 and TRBJ1-1, the complete variable domain is EAGVTQFPSHSVIEKGQTVTLRCDPISGHDNLYWYRRVMGKEIKFLLHFVKESKQDESGMPNNRFLAERTGGTYSTLKVQPAELEDSGVYFCASSQDRVNTEAFFGQGTRLTVV.

V usage is TRBV20-1 and J usage is TRBJ2-1, with D tentatively TRBD1 (5 bases). Germline-derived CDR1 and CDR2 are DFQATT and SNEGSKA (reference sequence). CDR3 size: 12 residues. V gave up 3 bases and J gave up 4 bases, with 7 bases separating them. The chain's CDR3 is CSASRGYNEQFF. The DNA for the CDR3 is TGCAGTGCTAGTAGGGGTTACAATGAGCAGTTCTTC.

V gene TRBV13 combines with J gene TRBJ2-1; 7 bases map to TRBD1. V shed 1 base, J shed 5 bases, and the junction held 8 bases outside the gene matches. The CDR3 is 16 residues long. Per germline, CDR1 PRHDT and CDR2 FYEKMQ (reference sequence). CDR3 region: CASSLDLGQLDNEQFF. CDR3 DNA sequence: TGTGCCAGCAGCTTAGATCTGGGACAGCTCGACAATGAGCAGTTCTTC. Full variable domain (remainder filled in from reference TRBV13 and TRBJ2-1): AAGVIQSPRHLIKEKRETATLKCYPIPRHDTVYWYQQGPGQDPQFLISFYEKMQSDKGSIPDRFSAQQFSDYHSELNMSSLELGDSALYFCASSLDLGQLDNEQFFGPGTRLTVL.

The chain joins TRBV29-1 to TRBJ1-2; D unresolved. The CDR3 spans 11 residues. V dropped 6 bases and J dropped 4 bases, with 9 bases sitting between them. CDR1 and CDR2 from the germline V gene are SQVTM and ANQGSEA. The CDR3 loop reads CSVQMGYGYTF. CDR3 nucleotide sequence: TGCAGCGTACAGATGGGCTATGGCTACACCTTC.

This chain connects TRBV7-8 to TRBJ1-2, with TRBD1 matching 8 bases. V shed 5 bases and J 7 bases; nucleotides not matched to a gene: 12. The CDR3 runs to 15 residues. Germline CDR1 is SGHVS and CDR2 is FQNEAQ. DNA for the CDR3: TGTGCCAGCAGCGAAGTTCTGGACAGGGAATTTGGCTACACCTTC. Its translation is CASSEVLDREFGYTF.

This chain joins TRBV20-1 and TRBJ1-6, with a tentative D call TRBD1 (6 bases). The germline gives CDR1 DFQATT, CDR2 SNEGSKA (reference sequence). This CDR3 comprises 15 residues. The V end lost 3 bases, the J end lost 6 bases, and 15 bases lay between the germline ends. CDR3 amino acids: CSASERDKVNSPLHF. CDR3 coding DNA: TGCAGTGCTAGTGAGAGGGACAAAGTTAATTCACCCCTCCACTTT.

The rearrangement uses TRBV6-5 and TRBJ1-2, with D possibly TRBD1 on 5 matching bases. The germline V and J ends were trimmed by 8 bases and 6 bases, with 13 bases remaining between them. There are 12 residues in the CDR3. Germline CDR1 and CDR2: MNHEY and SVGAGI. CDR3 in DNA: TGTGCCAGCCCCCATGACAGAGATGGCTACACCTTC. Translation gives CASPHDRDGYTF.

Only one count was recorded for this clone. V and J are TRBV6-6 and TRBJ2-3; TRBD2 matches at 8 bases. Germline V gene sequence: CDR1 MNHNY, CDR2 SVGAGI (reference sequence). V shed 4 bases and J 8 bases; nucleotides not matched to a gene: 8. This CDR3 is 14 amino acids long. The CDR3 loop is CASSLGGGQGTQYF. The CDR3 nucleotides are TGTGCCAGCAGTTTAGGCGGGGGGCAGGGTACGCAGTATTTT.

The chain links TRBV21-1 to TRBJ2-6; the tabulated D call, TRBD1, remains unverified against the DNA. TRBV21-1 is reported as a pseudogene. This CDR3 spans 19 amino acids. The CDR3: CASSKISDRPFSGANVLTF. CDR3 DNA: TGTGCCAGCAGCAAAATATCGGACAGGCCTTTCTCTGGGGCCAACGTCCTGACTTTC.

This clone was observed a few times. J is TRBJ1-6 and V is TRBV3-1 (or the pseudogene TRBV3-2); 7 positions match TRBD1. The CDR3 loop spans 15 amino acids. CDR1 and CDR2 (germline): LGHDT, YNNKEL (reference sequence). V lost 1 base, J lost 6 bases, and 3 bases stayed unmatched. The chain's CDR3 is CASSQGQGINSPLHF. The CDR3, as DNA: TGTGCCAGCAGCCAAGGACAGGGAATTAATTCACCCCTCCACTTT.

The chain couples TRBV10-1 to TRBJ2-7; D perhaps matches TRBD2 (6 bases). Germline CDR1 WNHNN, CDR2 SYGVQD (reference sequence). The CDR3 covers 14 residues. V was trimmed by 0 bases and J by 3 bases, leaving 9 bases between them. For the CDR3, the DNA is TGCGCCAGCAGTGAGTCGGGACTCGACTACGAGCAGTACTTC. Translated, it gives CASSESGLDYEQYF.

The V and J genes are TRBV18 and TRBJ2-4, with TRBD2 identical over 7 bases. V was pared by 3 bases and J by 5 bases, with 7 bases of the junction left unmatched. In germline, CDR1 is KGHSH, CDR2 LQKENI. There are 15 residues in the CDR3. DNA for the CDR3: TGTGCCAGCTCACCGGTAGGCGGGGGTGAAAACATTCAGTACTTC. Protein: CASSPVGGGENIQYF.

The chain is built from TRBV5-1 and TRBJ1-2; 9 bases map to TRBD1. CDR1 and CDR2 (germline): SGHRS, YFSETQ. The ends lost 3 bases at V and 7 bases at J; junction bases unmatched: 7. This CDR3 region has 14 residues. The CDR3 loop reads CASSSSGTGLGYTF. The CDR3 bases are TGCGCCAGCAGCTCTTCCGGGACAGGGCTTGGCTACACCTTC.

J is TRBJ1-1 and V is TRBV2, with D maybe TRBD1 (6 bases). V was clipped by 6 bases and J by 1 base, with 12 bases between them. CDR1 is SNHLY, CDR2 FYNNEI, per germline. The CDR3 totals 14 residues. The CDR3 sequence is CASSRDMENTEAFF. The CDR3 DNA reads as TGTGCCAGCAGCAGGGACATGGAGAACACTGAAGCTTTCTTT.

The rearrangement joins TRBV19 to TRBJ1-1; the match to TRBD1 covers 7 bases. Unmatched junction bases numbered 7, after V lost 5 bases and J lost 7 bases. The germline CDR1 and CDR2 sequences are LNHDA and SQIVND (reference sequence). The CDR3 sequence is 13 residues long. CDR3 sequence (DNA): TGTGCCAGTAGTCGCGGGACAGTCCATGAAGCTTTCTTT. Encoded protein: CASSRGTVHEAFF.

This chain connects TRBV2 to TRBJ2-7; D is undetermined. This CDR3 has 16 amino acids. The V and J ends lost 5 bases and 4 bases respectively, with 21 bases between them. Germline lookup yields CDR1 SNHLY and CDR2 FYNNEI. CDR3 nucleotides: TGTGCCAGCAGTCCCCCCGAACTGAGAGGATTTTACGAGCAGTACTTC. Its protein is CASSPPELRGFYEQYF.

The gene calls are TRBV15 and TRBJ1-3; maybe TRBD1 (6 bases). Germline V lookup: CDR1 LNHNV, CDR2 YYDKDF (reference sequence). V was pared by 3 bases and J by 3 bases, with 24 bases between. The CDR3 loop spans 19 amino acids. The CDR3 nucleotides read TGTGCCACCAGCAGCTTCGGGGGGCAGGCTCGCGCGGGTGGAAACACCATATATTTT. It encodes CATSSFGGQARAGGNTIYF.

The chain has TRBV3-1 (or the pseudogene TRBV3-2) and TRBJ2-5; TRBD2 aligns across 7 bases. V shed 0 bases and J 5 bases; nucleotides not matched to a gene: 12. CDR1 and CDR2 (germline): LGHDT, YNNKEL (reference sequence). CDR3 length: 17 residues. CDR3 DNA sequence: TGTGCCAGCAGCCAAGATTTGGATACTAGCGCCCACGAGACCCAGTACTTC. Protein product: CASSQDLDTSAHETQYF.

This sequence joins TRBV3-1 (or the pseudogene TRBV3-2) and TRBJ2-3; TRBD2 aligns across 7 bases. J was trimmed by 2 bases and V by 6 bases; bases with no gene match: 5. This CDR3 comprises 14 residues. Looked up from germline, CDR1 is LGHDT and CDR2 is YNNKEL (reference sequence). CDR3 coding DNA: TGTGCCAGCAGAGCGGGGCGAAACACAGATACGCAGTATTTT. It specifies CASRAGRNTDTQYF.

The chain combines TRBV27 with TRBJ1-2, with 9 positions matching TRBD1. The CDR3 has 17 residues. The junction had 14 bases not matched to a gene; V was cut back by 5 bases and J by 4 bases. Germline loops: CDR1 MNHEY, CDR2 SMNVEV (reference sequence). CDR3 sequence: CASSGYLTGGPAYGYTF. The CDR3 DNA follows: TGTGCCAGCAGTGGGTATTTGACAGGGGGGCCCGCCTATGGCTACACCTTC.

The chain links TRBV7-9 to TRBJ1-4, with 7 bases identical to TRBD1. The CDR3 runs to 14 residues. Germline trimming cut 5 bases from V and 4 bases from J; bases unmatched to any gene: 4. The V gene's germline CDR1 is SEHNR and CDR2 FQNEAQ (reference sequence). This chain's CDR3 is CASSPTGNNEKLFF. In nucleotides, the CDR3 is TGTGCCAGCAGCCCGACAGGGAATAATGAAAAACTGTTTTTT.

This clone was counted a single time. The V gene is TRBV5-1, the J gene TRBJ2-7; 13 bases match TRBD2. The CDR3 consists of 15 residues. The trim removed 0 bases at V and 6 bases at J, leaving 3 bases unmatched. Germline lookup yields CDR1 SGHRS and CDR2 YFSETQ. The CDR3 bases are TGCGCCAGCAGCTTGGCCGGACTAGCGGGGGCCGAGCAGTACTTC. Amino acid sequence: CASSLAGLAGAEQYF.

The chain employs TRBV19 and TRBJ2-3; 11 nucleotides line up with TRBD2. The CDR3 totals 16 residues. The germline V gene encodes CDR1 LNHDA and CDR2 SQIVND (reference sequence). V shed 0 bases and J 6 bases; nucleotides not matched to a gene: 5. The CDR3 protein is CASSIDLAGGWDTQYF. For the CDR3, the DNA is TGTGCCAGTAGTATAGATCTAGCGGGAGGTTGGGATACGCAGTATTTT.